Reported below is one T cell receptor (beta chain). MiXCR was run by TCRdb on the RT-PCR reads, yielding one entry per CDR3 protein. The data contain about 700,000 distinct CDR3 sequences, 13% to 15% of them singletons. This CDR3 spans 15 amino acids. V dropped 5 bases and J dropped 5 bases, with 19 bases sitting between them. Germline CDR1 is DFQATT and CDR2 is SNEGSKA (reference sequence). The source of this sequence is a female donor in good health, serving as a healthy control. What was sequenced was memory CD4+ T cells from blood. This rearrangement joins TRBV20-1 to TRBJ2-1; perhaps TRBD2 as D (6 bases). In nucleotides, the CDR3 is TGCAGTGCTCCACCACGGGGGAGTACGAACAATGAGCAGTTCTTC. Translated, it gives CSAPPRGSTNNEQFF.